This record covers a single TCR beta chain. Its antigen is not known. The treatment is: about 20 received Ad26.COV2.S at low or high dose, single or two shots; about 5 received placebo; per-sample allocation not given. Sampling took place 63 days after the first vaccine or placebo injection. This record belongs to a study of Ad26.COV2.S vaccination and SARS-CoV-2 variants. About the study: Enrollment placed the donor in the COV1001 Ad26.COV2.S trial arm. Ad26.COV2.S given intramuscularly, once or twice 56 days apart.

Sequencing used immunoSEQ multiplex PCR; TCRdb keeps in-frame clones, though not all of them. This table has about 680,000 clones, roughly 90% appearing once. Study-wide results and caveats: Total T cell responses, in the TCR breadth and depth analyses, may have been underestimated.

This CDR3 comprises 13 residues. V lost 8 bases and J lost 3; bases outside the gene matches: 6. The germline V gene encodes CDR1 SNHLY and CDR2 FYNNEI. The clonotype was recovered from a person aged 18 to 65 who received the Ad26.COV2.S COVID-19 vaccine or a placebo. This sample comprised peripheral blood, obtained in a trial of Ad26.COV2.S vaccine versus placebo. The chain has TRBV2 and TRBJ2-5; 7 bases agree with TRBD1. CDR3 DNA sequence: TGTGCCAGCGTCCGGGACAGTGAAGAGACCCAGTACTTC. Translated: CASVRDSEETQYF.